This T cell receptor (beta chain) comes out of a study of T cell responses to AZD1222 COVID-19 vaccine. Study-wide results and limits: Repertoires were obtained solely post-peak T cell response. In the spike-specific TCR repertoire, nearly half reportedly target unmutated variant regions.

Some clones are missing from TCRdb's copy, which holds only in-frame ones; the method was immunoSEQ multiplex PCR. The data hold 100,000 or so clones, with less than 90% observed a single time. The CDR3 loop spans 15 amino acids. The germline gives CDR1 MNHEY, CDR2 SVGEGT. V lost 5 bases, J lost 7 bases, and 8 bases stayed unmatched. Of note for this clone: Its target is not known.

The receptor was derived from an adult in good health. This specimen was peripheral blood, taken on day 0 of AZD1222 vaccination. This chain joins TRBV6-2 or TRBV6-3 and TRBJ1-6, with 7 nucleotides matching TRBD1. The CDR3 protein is CASSPRTGTNSPLHF. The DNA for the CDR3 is TGTGCCAGCAGTCCGAGGACAGGAACGAATTCACCCCTCCACTTT.